The present T cell receptor (beta chain) was sequenced within a study of blood T cell repertoires in COVID-19. Study processing details: Reference gene primer amplification in the assay estimated nucleated cell counts. This table comes from immunoSEQ multiplex PCR, and its TCRdb copy is limited to in-frame clones, with some not included. Clonal size and the V and J genes are those of that table, whereas D and trimming came from the DNA. The sample records 250,000 to 300,000 clones, over 75% being singletons. The source material was peripheral blood. The receptor was isolated from a woman aged 55-70 years with acute or convalescent COVID-19.

The CDR3 loop reads CASSISRARDNSPLHF. DNA for the CDR3: TGCGCCAGCAGCATCTCGAGGGCAAGGGATAATTCACCCCTCCACTTT. This rearrangement joins TRBV5-1 to TRBJ1-6, with no clear D. The ends were cut back, 4 bases at V and 5 bases at J, with 16 bases in the middle. Germline lookup yields CDR1 SGHRS and CDR2 YFSETQ. The CDR3 spans 16 residues.